A single sample is the source of the 20 T cell receptor beta chains below, sequenced in a study of T cells in Graves' hyperthyroidism and ophthalmopathy. What was amplified from RNA transcripts were TCR beta CDR3 regions. An initial round of RT-PCR targeting the TCR CDR3 relied on the HTBI primer set. From the multiplex PCR reads, TCRdb called clonotypes with MiXCR, one entry per CDR3 protein. The sample holds approximately 640,000 distinct CDR3 sequences, around 15% seen once. The sequenced material came from blood. The receptors come from a woman aged 25-40 years with Graves' hyperthyroidism.

Notes on this clonotype: An end of the junction differs from the germline gene, which may be a read error. This chain joins TRBV9 and TRBJ2-4; tentatively, D is TRBD1 or TRBD2 (5 bases each). Germline V CDR1 and CDR2: SGDLS, YYNGEE. CDR3 length: 15 residues. Here the CDR3 DNA reads TGTGACAGCAGCGAGGGGACCTCGGCCAAAAACATTCAGTACTTC. It is translated as CDSSEGTSAKNIQYF.

This clonotype was seen many times. The CDR3 loop reads CASSPTTGFRNNEQFF. The CDR3 region has the DNA TGTGCCAGCAGCCCAACTACTGGATTTCGTAACAATGAGCAGTTCTTC. The chain carries TRBV11-3 and TRBJ2-1; D not certain. The V gene lost 5 bases and the J gene lost 5 bases, with 19 bases spanning the gap. This CDR3 has 16 amino acids. Germline loops: CDR1 SGHNT, CDR2 YENEEA.

At least ten counts were recorded for this clonotype. V is TRBV7-2 and J is TRBJ2-7; 7 bases match TRBD1. The germline V gene encodes CDR1 SGHTA and CDR2 FQGNSA. The CDR3 has 14 amino acids. After removal of 0 bases from V and 6 bases from J, the junction contained 5 bases not matched to a gene. The DNA of the CDR3 is TGTGCCAGCAGCTTAGCAGCAGGGGGATCCGAGCAGTACTTC. It specifies CASSLAAGGSEQYF.

This clonotype was observed many times. The V gene is TRBV6-1, the J gene TRBJ1-1, with a tentative D call TRBD1 (5 bases). Trimming stripped 3 bases from V and 5 bases from J, with 16 bases between. Germline CDR1 MNHNS, CDR2 SASEGT. This CDR3 has 15 residues. Here the CDR3 DNA reads TGTGCCAGCAGTGACAGGGCCCCAGAGGTAACTGAAGCTTTCTTT. Translating gives CASSDRAPEVTEAFF.

This clonotype was seen only a few times. This chain links TRBV6-1 with TRBJ2-7, with 9 nucleotides matching TRBD2. The CDR3 contains 16 residues. Germline lookup yields CDR1 MNHNS and CDR2 SASEGT. Germline trimming cut 2 bases from V and 3 bases from J; bases unmatched to any gene: 8. The CDR3 protein is CASSESRLAGLYEQYF. CDR3 coding DNA: TGTGCCAGCAGTGAATCGCGCCTAGCGGGGCTCTACGAGCAGTACTTC.

This clonotype was observed many times. The chain couples TRBV12-3 or TRBV12-4 to TRBJ2-3, with D unresolved. CDR3 size: 14 residues. V lost 2 bases and J lost 2, with 8 bases in between. As DNA, the CDR3 is TGTGCCAGCAGTTTATGGCGGAACACAGATACGCAGTATTTT. This translates into CASSLWRNTDTQYF.

With respect to this clonotype: This may arise from a read error, as a much more abundant clone is one base away. The chain couples TRBV12-3 or TRBV12-4 to TRBJ1-6, with D possibly TRBD1 on 6 matching bases. V lost 6 bases to trimming and J lost 7 bases, with 16 bases between them. The CDR3 extends over 15 amino acids. The DNA for the CDR3 is TGTGCCAGCAGCCCACAGGGAGGTGGGAATTCACCCCTCCACTTT. Translated, it gives CASSPQGGGNSPLHF.

The chain is built from TRBV6-2 or TRBV6-3 and TRBJ2-3; D not certain. Trimming took off 8 bases at V and 6 bases at J, with 3 bases between the two ends. The CDR3 spans 9 residues. Germline loops: CDR1 MNHEY, CDR2 SVGEGT. CDR3 sequence (DNA): TGTGCCAGCCCGGATACGCAGTATTTT. Protein product: CASPDTQYF.

The rearrangement joins TRBV6-2 or TRBV6-3 to TRBJ2-6; D ambiguous. V lost 2 bases, J lost 0 bases, and 14 bases lay in between. There are 18 residues in the CDR3. Germline V gives CDR1 MNHEY, CDR2 SVGEGT. The DNA of the CDR3 is TGTGCCAGCAGTTACCTCCGGGCCCCTGTCTCTGGGGCCAACGTCCTGACTTTC. Translated, it gives CASSYLRAPVSGANVLTF.

V gene TRBV27 combines with J gene TRBJ1-2, with unresolved D. V was pared by 0 bases and J by 8 bases, with 10 bases between. CDR3 length equals 13 residues. Per the germline V gene, CDR1 is MNHEY and CDR2 is SMNVEV (reference sequence). CDR3 nucleotides: TGTGCCAGCAGTTTATCCCGGGTCGGGGGCTACACCTTC. This encodes CASSLSRVGGYTF.

This clonotype turned up a few times. The J gene is TRBJ1-1, the V gene TRBV19, with D hard to call. The V end was cut by 6 bases, the J end by 4 bases, with 12 bases between. This CDR3 is 13 amino acids long. Germline-derived CDR1 and CDR2 are LNHDA and SQIVND (reference sequence). CDR3 residues: CASRKGIPTEAFF. The CDR3 region has the DNA TGTGCCAGTAGAAAAGGGATCCCCACTGAAGCTTTCTTT.

Comments on this clonotype: The junction departs from germline at one end; a sequencing error may be responsible. The genes are TRBV13 and TRBJ2-2; D call uncertain. The CDR3 runs to 13 residues. The germline V gene encodes CDR1 PRHDT and CDR2 FYEKMQ (reference sequence). The CDR3 here is CVSSPQGTGELFF. The CDR3 bases are TGTGTCAGCAGCCCCCAAGGGACCGGGGAGCTGTTTTTT.

This chain uses TRBV10-2 with TRBJ2-7; 13 bases agree with TRBD2. The CDR3 has 19 amino acids. Per germline, CDR1 WSHSY and CDR2 SAAADI. After removal of 0 bases from V and 3 bases from J, the junction contained 11 bases not matched to a gene. The CDR3 DNA follows: TGCGCCAGCAGTGAGTCAGGGACTAGCGGGGCCCTTCTCAACTACGAGCAGTACTTC. Translated, it gives CASSESGTSGALLNYEQYF.

V usage is TRBV4-2 and J usage is TRBJ2-7; 7 positions agree with TRBD2. The CDR3 contains 16 residues. Per germline, CDR1 LGHNA and CDR2 YNFKEQ. J was trimmed by 4 bases and V by 4 bases; bases with no gene match: 13. This chain's CDR3 is CASSLQSRDYPYEQYF. Written as DNA, the CDR3 is TGTGCCAGCAGCCTACAGAGCCGGGACTACCCTTACGAGCAGTACTTC.

This clonotype came up many times. V usage is TRBV12-3 or TRBV12-4 and J usage is TRBJ2-5; 8 bases are shared with TRBD2. The J segment lost 5 bases and the V segment lost 5 bases, leaving 13 bases of the junction unmatched. The CDR3 contains 16 residues. CDR3 residues: CASSEISGSISETQYF. The CDR3 nucleotides read TGTGCCAGCAGTGAAATCAGCGGGAGTATTTCGGAGACCCAGTACTTC.

The CDR3 loop reads CASGSFTGELFF. CDR3 DNA sequence: TGTGCCAGCGGAAGTTTCACCGGGGAGCTGTTTTTT. The chain joins TRBV6-1 to TRBJ2-2; D not resolved. This CDR3 is 12 amino acids long. The germline gives CDR1 MNHNS, CDR2 SASEGT. The ends were cut back, 8 bases at V and 4 bases at J, with 8 bases in the middle.

This clonotype was found many times. The rearrangement uses TRBV6-1 and TRBJ2-7, with D perhaps TRBD2 (6 bases). CDR3 length: 14 amino acids. CDR1 is MNHNS and CDR2 is SASEGT in the germline V gene. The V and J ends lost 4 bases and 3 bases respectively, with 13 bases between them. CDR3 in DNA: TGTGCCAGCAGTGGGGGTGGTAGCGGCTACGAGCAGTACTTC. Translating gives CASSGGGSGYEQYF.

This clonotype was recorded many times. The CDR3 DNA follows: TGTGCCAGCAGTCCCACCGACGGGAGGGGCGGAGGGGGGGGGAGGCCCCAGCATTTT. Translated: CASSPTDGRGGGGGRPQHF. The rearrangement uses TRBV28 and TRBJ1-5; tentative D call: TRBD1 (6 bases). CDR1 MDHEN and CDR2 SYDVKM come from the germline V gene. V was trimmed by 5 bases and J by 9 bases, leaving 32 bases between them. This CDR3 is 19 amino acids long. Using reference TRBV28 and TRBJ1-5 for the parts outside the CDR3, the full variable domain is DVKVTQSSRYLVKRTGEKVFLECVQDMDHENMFWYRQDPGLGLRLIYFSYDVKMKEKGDIPEGYSVSREKKERFSLILESASTNQTSMYLCASSPTDGRGGGGGRPQHFGDGTRLSIL.

This clonotype was seen more than once but under ten times. V and J are TRBV4-1 and TRBJ2-7; D unclear. This CDR3 contains 14 residues. Between the trimmed V and J ends, which lost 0 bases and 3 bases, there was a span of 9 bases. Germline assignment: CDR1 MGHRA and CDR2 YSYEKL. DNA for the CDR3: TGCGCCAGCAGCCAAGATCCGGCAGACTACGAGCAGTACTTC. Translating it yields CASSQDPADYEQYF.

This clonotype was detected only a few times. The V gene is TRBV4-1, the J gene TRBJ1-2; D unclear. The germline V gene has CDR1 MGHRA and CDR2 YSYEKL. There are 15 residues in the CDR3. Deletions cut 0 bases from V and 2 bases from J, with 10 bases between. The DNA for the CDR3 is TGCGCCAGCAGCCAAGATTTGACCAGGAACTATGGCTACACCTTC. This translates into CASSQDLTRNYGYTF.